The entry below describes one T cell receptor (beta chain). Clones were read by immunoSEQ multiplex PCR, and TCRdb kept only the in-frame ones, dropping some. The sample holds roughly 190,000 clones; roughly 82% are singletons and the top ten take more than 1.1%. CDR1 is SGHRS, CDR2 YFSETQ, per germline. V lost 1 base, J lost 4 bases, and 9 bases stayed unmatched. This CDR3 has 18 amino acids. This record comes from a study of cytomegalovirus exposure and HLA in healthy donors. The specimen sequenced was PBMCs. The TCR sequence derives from a woman between 18 and 29 years old in good health and CMV-seronegative. The rearrangement joins TRBV5-1 to TRBJ2-2; 11 positions match TRBD2. CDR3 sequence: CASSLRPSGGLSTGELFF. The CDR3 region has the DNA TGCGCCAGCAGCTTGCGGCCTAGCGGGGGGCTTAGCACCGGGGAGCTGTTTTTT.